The source of this T cell receptor beta chain is a study of spatial heterogeneity in lung cancer. CDR1 and CDR2 from the germline V gene are SQVTM and ANQGSEA. The CDR3 spans 12 residues. V gave up 5 bases and J gave up 6 bases, with 13 bases separating them. This clonotype was observed a few times. TCRdb passed the 5' RACE reads through MiXCR, listing each CDR3 protein once. The sample has approximately 41,000 distinct CDR3 sequences, roughly 10% seen once. Time point noted: blood at routine non-recurrence follow-up after resection. The receptor was isolated from a female donor with early-stage non-small cell lung cancer. The chain has TRBV29-1 and TRBJ1-1; no clear D gene. The sequences come from PBMCs, collected at follow-up. This chain's CDR3 is CSVNGPGAEAFF. DNA of the CDR3: TGCAGCGTTAACGGGCCCGGGGCTGAAGCTTTCTTT.